The 27 T cell receptor beta chains below were found in one sample sequenced in a study of human thymus T cells. Assay: immunoSEQ multiplex PCR; the TCRdb copy retains only in-frame clones and omits some. The repertoire consists of 120,000 or so clones, with around 94% occurring once and the leading ten covering 0.02% to 0.03%. Corrective cardiac operations yielded the resected thymus tissue. The sequencing sample was made of thymus tissue. The receptors stem from a boy less than two years old with a congenital heart defect but otherwise immunologically healthy.

This clone appeared a single time. The chain joins TRBV4-2 to TRBJ2-5, with 12 bases aligning to TRBD2. The V segment lost 1 base and the J segment 2 bases; nucleotides outside the gene matches: 2. CDR1 is LGHNA, CDR2 YNFKEQ, per germline. The CDR3 is 16 residues long. The CDR3 region is CASSQVLAGGQETQYF. The CDR3 bases are TGTGCCAGCAGCCAAGTCCTAGCGGGGGGGCAAGAGACCCAGTACTTC.

In its sample, this clone was seen once. This CDR3 is CASSQELTSRKTDTQYF. As DNA, the CDR3 is TGCGCCAGCAGCCAAGAGCTGACTAGTCGGAAGACAGATACGCAGTATTTT. The V gene is TRBV4-3, the J gene TRBJ2-3; D perhaps matches TRBD2 (6 bases). Trimming stripped 0 bases from V and 3 bases from J, with 16 bases between. The germline V gene encodes CDR1 LGHNA and CDR2 YSLEER. This CDR3 is built from 17 residues.

The V gene is TRBV29-1, the J gene TRBJ2-5, with D maybe TRBD2 (8 bases). This CDR3 has 17 residues. Per germline, CDR1 SQVTM and CDR2 ANQGSEA. Trimming removed 8 bases at V and 5 bases at J, with 30 bases between. Written as DNA, the CDR3 is TGCAGCCTCTCGACAGGGATCTCCGGGGGGGTAGGGGAGACCCAGTACTTC. Amino acids: CSLSTGISGGVGETQYF.

The rearrangement links TRBV12-5 to TRBJ1-2; perhaps TRBD1 as D (5 bases). This CDR3 is 13 amino acids long. CDR1 is LGHNT and CDR2 is FRNRAP in the germline V gene. The ends were cut back, 7 bases at V and 5 bases at J, with 14 bases in the middle. This CDR3 is CASAQSRVYGYTF. The DNA for the CDR3 is TGTGCTAGTGCCCAGAGCAGGGTATATGGCTACACCTTC. Based on the CDR3 plus reference TRBV12-5 and TRBJ1-2, the full variable domain is DARVTQTPRHKVTEMGQEVTMRCQPILGHNTVFWYRQTMMQGLELLAYFRNRAPLDDSGMPKDRFSAEMPDATLATLKIQPSEPRDSAVYFCASAQSRVYGYTFGSGTRLTVV.

This rearrangement joins TRBV6-1 to TRBJ1-2; D remains unclear. The CDR3 loop spans 14 amino acids. Germline V CDR1 and CDR2: MNHNS, SASEGT. Trimming left V 4 bases short and J 4 bases short, with 13 bases between. The CDR3 protein is CASSGLGTFYGYTF. CDR3 in DNA: TGTGCCAGCAGTGGACTCGGCACGTTCTATGGCTACACCTTC.

The rearrangement uses TRBV4-3 and TRBJ1-2; no reliable D call. CDR1 LGHNA and CDR2 YSLEER come from the germline V gene. The length of the CDR3 is 14 residues. V lost 0 bases and J lost 6, with 11 bases in between. CDR3 sequence: CASSQDRGLDGYTF. CDR3 coding DNA: TGCGCCAGCAGCCAAGATCGAGGGCTAGATGGCTACACCTTC.

V gene TRBV7-6 combines with J gene TRBJ2-5, with D uncertain. Germline lookup yields CDR1 SGHVS and CDR2 FNYEAQ. Trimming shortened V by 6 bases and J by 2 bases, and 4 bases separated the two germline ends. This CDR3 has 11 residues. DNA for the CDR3: TGTGCCAGCAGATCTCAAGAGACCCAGTACTTC. Encoded protein: CASRSQETQYF.

This sequence joins TRBV10-3 and TRBJ1-6, with 8 bases lining up with TRBD1. V gave up 4 bases and J gave up 15 bases; unmatched junction bases: 14. Germline values: CDR1 ENHRY, CDR2 SYGVKD. CDR3 length equals 15 residues. The CDR3 DNA reads TGTGCCATCAGTGGTTTACAGGGGGAGTTTAGACACCTCCACTTT. Its translation is CAISGLQGEFRHLHF.

V usage is TRBV4-3 and J usage is TRBJ1-1; D is perhaps TRBD1 (6 bases). CDR1 LGHNA and CDR2 YSLEER come from the germline V gene. V lost 2 bases to trimming and J lost 2 bases, with 15 bases between them. This CDR3 spans 16 amino acids. This CDR3 reads CASSQNRGGFNTEAFF. The CDR3 DNA follows: TGCGCCAGCAGCCAAAATAGAGGGGGGTTCAACACTGAAGCTTTCTTT.

This clone appeared a single time. This sequence joins TRBV28 and TRBJ1-1; no definite D call. The CDR3 loop spans 13 amino acids. Per the germline V gene, CDR1 is MDHEN and CDR2 is SYDVKM. The V gene lost 7 bases and the J gene lost 3 bases, with 12 bases spanning the gap. In DNA, the CDR3 is TGTGCCAGCACCCGCGGGAGGTACACTGAAGCTTTCTTT. It encodes CASTRGRYTEAFF.

The chain combines TRBV27 with TRBJ1-1, with D perhaps matching TRBD1 (6 bases). Germline lookup yields CDR1 MNHEY and CDR2 SMNVEV (reference sequence). The length of the CDR3 is 14 residues. Trimming pared 10 bases from V and 4 bases from J, leaving 19 bases between. The CDR3 bases are TGTGCCACCCGGCGGACAGTTCAGAGCACTGAAGCTTTCTTT. This codes for CATRRTVQSTEAFF.

J is TRBJ1-5 and V is TRBV19; 9 nucleotides line up with TRBD1. Germline V CDR1 and CDR2: LNHDA, SQIVND (reference sequence). The V gene end was trimmed by 2 bases and the J gene end by 5 bases; junction bases not matched to a gene: 4. CDR3 length: 15 amino acids. The CDR3 DNA is TGTGCCAGTAGTATAAAGGACAGGGGTGATCAGCCCCAGCATTTT. This codes for CASSIKDRGDQPQHF.

This rearrangement joins TRBV29-1 to TRBJ2-5; 10 positions agree with TRBD1. The junction had 7 bases not matched to a gene; V was cut back by 7 bases and J by 5 bases. This CDR3 has 13 amino acids. CDR1 is SQVTM, CDR2 ANQGSEA, per germline. Here the CDR3 DNA reads TGCAGCGCTCTTGGACAGGGGGAGGAGACCCAGTACTTC. The encoded protein is CSALGQGEETQYF.

The V call is TRBV28, the J call TRBJ1-6, with D perhaps matching TRBD1 (6 bases). Per germline, CDR1 MDHEN and CDR2 SYDVKM. The length of the CDR3 is 15 residues. V was clipped by 4 bases and J by 4 bases, with 11 bases between them. CDR3 sequence: CASSYQGIYNSPLHF. Written as DNA, the CDR3 is TGTGCCAGCAGTTACCAGGGGATTTATAATTCACCCCTCCACTTT.

This clone showed up just once. The rearrangement links TRBV28 to TRBJ2-3; the match to TRBD1 covers 7 bases. This CDR3 contains 20 residues. Germline CDR1 reads MDHEN; CDR2 reads SYDVKM. V lost 2 bases to trimming and J lost 0 bases; unmatched junction nucleotides: 17. The CDR3 loop is CASSLRGPRWGRESTDTQYF. DNA of the CDR3: TGTGCCAGCAGTTTAAGGGGGCCCCGGTGGGGACGGGAAAGCACAGATACGCAGTATTTT.

The chain is built from TRBV28 and TRBJ2-1; 8 bases fit TRBD2. The CDR3 runs to 15 residues. From germline, CDR1 is MDHEN and CDR2 SYDVKM. V trimming: 8 bases; J trimming: 8 bases; junction bases outside the gene matches: 14. The CDR3 here is CASPLGSAGVDEQFF. CDR3 nucleotides: TGTGCCAGCCCATTAGGATCAGCGGGGGTAGATGAGCAGTTCTTC.

This chain joins TRBV5-1 and TRBJ2-1; D perhaps matches TRBD1 (5 bases). The CDR3 loop spans 12 amino acids. Trimming pared 1 base from V and 8 bases from J, leaving 7 bases between. CDR1 is SGHRS, CDR2 YFSETQ, per germline. CDR3 region: CASSLQGYEQFF. CDR3 nucleotides: TGCGCCAGCAGCTTGCAGGGATATGAGCAGTTCTTC.

The chain uses TRBV29-1 and TRBJ1-1; a weak D match, TRBD1 (5 bases). CDR3 length: 13 residues. Germline CDR1 reads SQVTM; CDR2 reads ANQGSEA. V lost 7 bases and J 5 bases, leaving 17 bases between the germline ends. The chain's CDR3 is CSAPGSRTTEAFF. In DNA form, the CDR3 reads TGCAGCGCCCCAGGGAGCCGGACGACTGAAGCTTTCTTT.

This sequence joins TRBV6-5 and TRBJ1-4, with D unresolved. This CDR3 spans 14 amino acids. The ends were cut back, 4 bases at V and 3 bases at J, with 9 bases in the middle. Germline V gene data show CDR1 as MNHEY and CDR2 as SVGAGI. The CDR3 DNA is TGTGCCAGCAGTTGCAGAAGGGCTAATGAAAAACTGTTTTTT. Translating gives CASSCRRANEKLFF.

The rearrangement joins TRBV10-3 to TRBJ2-2; 7 bases agree with TRBD2. CDR1 is ENHRY, CDR2 SYGVKD, per germline. The length of the CDR3 is 13 residues. V lost 7 bases, J lost 7 bases, and 6 bases stayed unmatched. The CDR3 region is CAINTGGNGELFF. CDR3 DNA: TGTGCCATCAACACCGGGGGGAACGGGGAGCTGTTTTTT.

The chain uses TRBV12-5 and TRBJ2-2; D uncertain. CDR3 size: 12 residues. V was clipped by 5 bases and J by 6 bases, with 7 bases between them. Looked up from germline, CDR1 is LGHNT and CDR2 is FRNRAP. For the CDR3, the DNA is TGTGCTAGTGGTCACAGAGCCGGGGAGCTGTTTTTT. It codes for CASGHRAGELFF.

The rearrangement uses TRBV4-3 and TRBJ2-1; 10 bases fit TRBD2. V shed 0 bases and J 0 bases; nucleotides not matched to a gene: 5. Per germline, CDR1 LGHNA and CDR2 YSLEER. The CDR3 is 18 amino acids. The CDR3 sequence is CASSQDPSGGDSYNEQFF. The CDR3 region has the DNA TGCGCCAGCAGCCAAGATCCAAGCGGGGGGGACTCCTACAATGAGCAGTTCTTC.

J is TRBJ1-6 and V is TRBV11-2; 10 bases line up with TRBD1. This CDR3 spans 19 amino acids. Trimming at V came to 0 bases and at J to 8 bases, leaving 13 bases not matched to a gene. Germline V lookup: CDR1 SGHAT, CDR2 FQNNGV. The CDR3 DNA reads as TGTGCCAGCAGCTTAGAATCGACAGGGGGCGCCTCTAGGTATTCACCCCTCCACTTT. Translation gives CASSLESTGGASRYSPLHF.

The rearrangement joins TRBV12-5 to TRBJ1-4; the D is unclear. The CDR3 loop spans 15 amino acids. Trimming removed 4 bases from V and 4 bases from J, with 13 bases in between. From germline, CDR1 is LGHNT and CDR2 FRNRAP. CDR3 sequence reads: CASGWREFGNEKLFF. Written as DNA, the CDR3 is TGTGCTAGTGGTTGGAGGGAGTTTGGTAATGAAAAACTGTTTTTT.

This sequence joins TRBV15 and TRBJ1-1, with D tentatively TRBD1 (5 bases). The CDR3 has 13 amino acids. CDR1 is LNHNV, CDR2 YYDKDF, per germline (reference sequence). V dropped 0 bases and J dropped 5 bases, with 7 bases sitting between them. CDR3 region: CATSRDPGTEAFF. The CDR3 nucleotides read TGTGCCACCAGCAGAGATCCAGGGACTGAAGCTTTCTTT.

V gene TRBV7-2 combines with J gene TRBJ2-7; perhaps TRBD2 as D (7 bases). Germline-derived CDR1 and CDR2 are SGHTA and FQGNSA. Trimming shortened V by 3 bases and J by 2 bases, and 14 bases separated the two germline ends. The CDR3 totals 15 residues. CDR3 coding DNA: TGTGCCAGCAGCTTGAGGCGGGGGCCCGCCTACGAGCAGTACTTC. Its translation is CASSLRRGPAYEQYF.

V usage is TRBV28 and J usage is TRBJ2-5; D perhaps matches TRBD2 (6 bases). Trimming took off 2 bases at V and 0 bases at J, with 7 bases between the two ends. CDR3 size: 14 residues. From germline, CDR1 is MDHEN and CDR2 SYDVKM. The CDR3 nucleotides read TGTGCCAGCAGTTTACGGGGGTACCAAGAGACCCAGTACTTC. Protein product: CASSLRGYQETQYF.